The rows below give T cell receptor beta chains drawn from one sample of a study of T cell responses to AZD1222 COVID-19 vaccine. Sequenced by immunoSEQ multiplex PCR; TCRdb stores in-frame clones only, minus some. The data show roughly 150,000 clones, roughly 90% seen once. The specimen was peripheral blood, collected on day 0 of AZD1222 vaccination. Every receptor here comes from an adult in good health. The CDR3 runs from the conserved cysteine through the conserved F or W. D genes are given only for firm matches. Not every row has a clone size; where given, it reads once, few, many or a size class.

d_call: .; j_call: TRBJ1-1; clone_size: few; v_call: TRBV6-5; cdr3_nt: TGTGCCAGCAGCACCGGGCGGTACACTGAAGCTTTCTTT; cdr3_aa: CASSTGRYTEAFF
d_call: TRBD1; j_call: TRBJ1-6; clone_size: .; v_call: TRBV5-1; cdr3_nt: TGCGCCAGCAGCTTGAACACCGGGACAGGGTCATCACCCCTCCACTTT; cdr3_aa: CASSLNTGTGSSPLHF
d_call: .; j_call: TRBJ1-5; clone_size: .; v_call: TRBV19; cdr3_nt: TGTGCCAGTAGTATGGCCTTTCCGACAGTTCCCAATCAGCCCCAGCATTTT; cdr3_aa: CASSMAFPTVPNQPQHF
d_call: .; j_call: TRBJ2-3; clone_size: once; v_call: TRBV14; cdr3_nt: TGTGCCAGCAGCCAAATAACGGGGTACACGCAGTATTTT; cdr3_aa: CASSQITGYTQYF
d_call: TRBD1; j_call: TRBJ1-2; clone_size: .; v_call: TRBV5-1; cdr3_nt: TGCGCCAGCAGTCGGGACAGGGTTGGTGGCTACACCTTC; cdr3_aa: CASSRDRVGGYTF
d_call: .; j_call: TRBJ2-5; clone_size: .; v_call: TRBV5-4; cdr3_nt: TGTGCCAGCAGCTTGGAGGCAGCGATCCAAGAGACCCAGTACTTC; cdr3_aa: CASSLEAAIQETQYF
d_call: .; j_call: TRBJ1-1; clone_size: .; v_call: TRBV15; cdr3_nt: TGTGCCACCAGCAGAGATATAGGCAGGCTTAACACTGAAGCTTTCTTT; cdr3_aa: CATSRDIGRLNTEAFF
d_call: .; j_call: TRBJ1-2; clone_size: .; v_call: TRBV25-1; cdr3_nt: TGTGCCAGCAGTGAAAGTCCCCCAGGGCACGACTATGGCTACACCTTC; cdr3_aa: CASSESPPGHDYGYTF
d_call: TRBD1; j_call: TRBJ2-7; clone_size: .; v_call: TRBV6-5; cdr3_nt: TGTGCCAGCAGTCCCCAAGGACAGGGGGTTACGATGCAGTACTTC; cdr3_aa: CASSPQGQGVTMQYF
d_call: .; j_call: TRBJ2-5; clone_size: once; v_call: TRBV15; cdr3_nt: TGTGCCACCAGCAGGGGGCAAACCCAAGAGACCCAGTACTTC; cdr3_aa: CATSRGQTQETQYF